Listed below are T cell receptor beta chains from one sample, sequenced in a study of vaccination and CD4 T cells after COVID-19. Antigen specificity for these receptors is unknown. Using its own MiXCR run on the PCR reads, TCRdb lists one record per CDR3 protein. The sample includes some 13,000 distinct CDR3 sequences, 27% of them seen just once. The sample taken for sequencing was CD4+ T cells from blood, cultured in vitro. The origin of the receptors is a human donor who had recovered from COVID-19. Each CDR3 is given with its conserved first and last residue. A D gene is named only where the DNA matches it firmly. Where a row states a size, it is once, few, many or the class of an expanded clone; other rows omit it.

d_call: TRBD2
v_call: TRBV20-1
clone_size: .
j_call: TRBJ2-5
cdr3_aa: CSASLAGGRYQETQYF
cdr3_nt: TGCAGTGCTAGCCTAGCGGGGGGGCGGTACCAAGAGACCCAGTACTTC

d_call: .
v_call: TRBV7-2
clone_size: .
j_call: TRBJ1-2
cdr3_aa: CASSLRKGLNYGYTF
cdr3_nt: TGTGCCAGCAGCTTACGAAAGGGCCTTAACTATGGCTACACCTTC

d_call: .
v_call: TRBV27
clone_size: few
j_call: TRBJ2-7
cdr3_aa: CASSFLDSYEQYF
cdr3_nt: TGTGCCAGCAGTTTTCTTGATTCCTACGAGCAGTACTTC

d_call: .
v_call: TRBV30
clone_size: .
j_call: TRBJ1-5
cdr3_aa: CVCSPQGNQPQHF
cdr3_nt: TGTGTCTGTTCGCCCCAGGGCAATCAGCCCCAGCATTTT

d_call: TRBD1
v_call: TRBV18
clone_size: .
j_call: TRBJ1-1
cdr3_aa: CASSPGQGETEAFF
cdr3_nt: TGTGCCAGCTCGCCGGGACAGGGGGAAACTGAAGCTTTCTTT

d_call: TRBD2
v_call: TRBV3-1
clone_size: .
j_call: TRBJ2-2
cdr3_aa: CASSPATSSNTGELFF
cdr3_nt: TGTGCCAGCAGCCCTGCGACTAGCTCGAACACCGGGGAGCTGTTTTTT

d_call: TRBD2
v_call: TRBV25-1
clone_size: .
j_call: TRBJ2-2
cdr3_aa: CASTMGGGVGTGELFF
cdr3_nt: TGTGCCAGTACCATGGGGGGGGGGGTTGGGACCGGGGAGCTGTTTTTT

d_call: TRBD1
v_call: TRBV7-9
clone_size: few
j_call: TRBJ1-1
cdr3_aa: CASSLGQINTEAFF
cdr3_nt: TGTGCCAGCAGCCTGGGACAGATCAACACTGAAGCTTTCTTT

d_call: .
v_call: TRBV20-1
clone_size: .
j_call: TRBJ2-5
cdr3_aa: CSARDWGPHGETQYF
cdr3_nt: TGCAGTGCTAGAGATTGGGGGCCGCACGGAGAGACCCAGTACTTC

d_call: .
v_call: TRBV20-1
clone_size: once
j_call: TRBJ2-5
cdr3_aa: CSAHDPGEETQYF
cdr3_nt: TGCAGTGCTCACGACCCGGGGGAAGAGACCCAGTACTTC

d_call: .
v_call: TRBV20-1
clone_size: few
j_call: TRBJ1-1
cdr3_aa: CSARRGSLNTEAFF
cdr3_nt: TGCAGTGCTAGAAGGGGCAGCTTGAACACTGAAGCTTTCTTT

d_call: .
v_call: TRBV19
clone_size: few
j_call: TRBJ1-6
cdr3_aa: CASSTDSNSPLHF
cdr3_nt: TGTGCCAGTAGTACGGACAGTAATTCACCCCTCCACTTT

d_call: .
v_call: TRBV2
clone_size: .
j_call: TRBJ2-5
cdr3_aa: CASSENRDQETQYF
cdr3_nt: TGTGCCAGCAGTGAAAATCGAGACCAAGAGACCCAGTACTTC

d_call: .
v_call: TRBV28
clone_size: .
j_call: TRBJ1-1
cdr3_aa: CASWPGTLNTEAFF
cdr3_nt: TGTGCCAGCTGGCCAGGGACCTTGAACACTGAAGCTTTCTTT

d_call: .
v_call: TRBV6-5
clone_size: .
j_call: TRBJ1-2
cdr3_aa: CASSYSKMVNGYTF
cdr3_nt: TGTGCCAGCAGTTACTCGAAGATGGTAAATGGCTACACCTTC

d_call: TRBD1
v_call: TRBV5-4
clone_size: .
j_call: TRBJ2-6
cdr3_aa: CASSFNRGKFRSGANVLTF
cdr3_nt: TGTGCCAGCAGCTTCAACAGGGGAAAGTTTAGATCTGGGGCCAACGTCCTGACTTTC